This entry features one TCR beta chain sequence. Other DNA sequences from this sample encode an identical CDR3 as well. The record originates from a study of blood T cell repertoires in COVID-19. Background on the study: Samples representing acute and convalescent COVID-19 were sourced from the United States, Italy and Spain.

Here immunoSEQ multiplex PCR was the method, and the copy in TCRdb shows in-frame clones only, minus some. This sample has approximately 80,000 clones; under 90% occur once, and the top ten carry 44%. Specimen: peripheral blood. This TCR was recovered from an elderly man with acute or convalescent COVID-19.

CDR3 region: CASSDRGYGYTF. Here the CDR3 DNA reads TGTGCCAGCAGTGACAGGGGCTATGGCTACACCTTC. The V call is TRBV28, the J call TRBJ1-2; 8 bases line up with TRBD1. V was pared by 5 bases and J by 4 bases, with 0 bases of the junction left unmatched. Germline-derived CDR1 and CDR2 are MDHEN and SYDVKM. The CDR3 length is 12 residues.